Listed below are T cell receptor beta chains from one sample, sequenced in a study of identical twins. One entry per CDR3 protein results from TCRdb running MiXCR on the 5' RACE reads. This table holds under 350,000 distinct CDR3 sequences, roughly 9.7% found once. The data were also submitted as part of a second study, on yellow fever vaccine responses in identical twins.

Specimen: CD8+ T cells sorted from blood. Receptor source: a woman aged 18-29 years in good health. Both conserved end residues are part of each CDR3. Each record gives: clone size, D gene, V gene, J gene, CDR3 protein, CDR3 DNA. D genes are given only for firm matches. Size values are once, few and many counts, or a class for expanded clones, and some rows have none.

many	-	TRBV18	TRBJ2-3	CASSPNSLERDTQYF	TGTGCCAGCTCACCGAATTCCCTCGAGAGAGATACGCAGTATTTT
-	-	TRBV29-1	TRBJ1-1	CSVVRNTEAFF	TGCAGCGTTGTCCGGAACACTGAAGCTTTCTTT
many	-	TRBV6-2/TRBV6-3	TRBJ2-1	CASSYSYVNEQFF	TGTGCCAGCAGTTACTCGTACGTAAATGAGCAGTTCTTC
few	-	TRBV20-1	TRBJ1-5	CSARPAGTENQPQHF	TGCAGTGCTAGACCCGCCGGGACGGAGAATCAGCCCCAGCATTTT
many	-	TRBV7-9	TRBJ2-2	CASRQTPGELFF	TGTGCCAGCAGACAAACTCCCGGGGAGCTGTTTTTT
-	-	TRBV3-1	TRBJ2-5	CASSPPGPGETQYF	TGTGCCAGCAGCCCGCCCGGGCCGGGGGAGACCCAGTACTTC
many	TRBD1	TRBV28	TRBJ2-3	CASSLRGTGGADTQYF	TGTGCCAGCAGCCTAAGGGGGACAGGGGGCGCAGATACGCAGTATTTT
few	TRBD1	TRBV5-6	TRBJ2-7	CASSLFRQGPYEQYF	TGTGCCAGCAGCTTGTTCCGACAGGGCCCCTACGAGCAGTACTTC
many	-	TRBV14	TRBJ1-1	CASSQNGVQAFF	TGTGCCAGCAGCCAAAATGGGGTGCAAGCTTTCTTT
few	TRBD1	TRBV10-2	TRBJ2-3	CACGQGPDTQYF	TGCGCCTGCGGACAGGGGCCAGATACGCAGTATTTT
-	-	TRBV5-4	TRBJ2-1	CASSLGPGDYNEQFF	TGTGCCAGCAGCTTGGGACCCGGAGATTACAATGAGCAGTTCTTC